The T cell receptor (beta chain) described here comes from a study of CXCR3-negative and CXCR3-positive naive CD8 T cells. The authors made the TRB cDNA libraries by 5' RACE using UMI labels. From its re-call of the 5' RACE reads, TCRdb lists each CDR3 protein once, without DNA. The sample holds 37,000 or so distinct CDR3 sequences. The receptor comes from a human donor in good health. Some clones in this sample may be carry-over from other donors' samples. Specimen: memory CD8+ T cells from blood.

This CDR3 reads CASSSRAKGGSSYNEQFF. This chain links TRBV7-9 with TRBJ2-1; TCRdb gives TRBD1 as the D gene, but with no DNA this cannot be confirmed. CDR1 and CDR2 from the germline V gene are SEHNR and FQNEAQ (reference sequence). The CDR3 consists of 18 residues.